The clone carrying this T cell receptor beta chain turned up a few times. Its antigen is currently unknown. Germline V gene sequence: CDR1 SEHNR, CDR2 FQNEAQ (reference sequence). Trimming cost V 5 bases and J 3 bases; bases outside gene matches: 7. The CDR3 runs to 16 residues. The data derive from a study of T-cell memory formation after mild COVID-19. General observations from the study: Several responding clones turned up in pre-infection memory, indicating that cross-reactive memory may have taken part.

MiXCR, run by TCRdb on the 5' RACE reads, gives a single entry per CDR3 protein. The sample lists roughly 240,000 distinct CDR3 sequences; about a sixth were seen once. The rearrangement links TRBV7-9 to TRBJ1-6; TRBD1 aligns across 7 bases. Sequenced: PBMCs or a T cell subset sorted from them (not recorded which). This clonotype originated in a man aged 18-30 years who had mild COVID-19 (a few samples of this study predate the infection). Cell type and time point are not known. CDR3 in amino acids: CASSPTGRGYNSPLHF. The CDR3 nucleotides read TGTGCCAGCAGCCCGACAGGGCGCGGCTATAATTCACCCCTCCACTTT.